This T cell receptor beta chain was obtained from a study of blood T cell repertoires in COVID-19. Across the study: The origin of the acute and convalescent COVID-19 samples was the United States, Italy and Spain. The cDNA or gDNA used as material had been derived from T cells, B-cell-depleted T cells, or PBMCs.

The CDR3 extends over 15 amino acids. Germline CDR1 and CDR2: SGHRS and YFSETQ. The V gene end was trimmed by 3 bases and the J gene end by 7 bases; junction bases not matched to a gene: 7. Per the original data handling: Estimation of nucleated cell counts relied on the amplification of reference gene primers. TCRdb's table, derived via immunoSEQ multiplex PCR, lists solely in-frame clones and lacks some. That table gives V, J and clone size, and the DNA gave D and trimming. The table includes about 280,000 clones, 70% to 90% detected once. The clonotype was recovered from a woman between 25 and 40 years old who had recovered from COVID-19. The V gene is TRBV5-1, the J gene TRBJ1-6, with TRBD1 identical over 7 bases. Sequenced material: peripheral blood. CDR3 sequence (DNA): TGCGCCAGCAGCTCAACTCGACAGGGAAATTCACCCCTCCACTTT. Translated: CASSSTRQGNSPLHF.